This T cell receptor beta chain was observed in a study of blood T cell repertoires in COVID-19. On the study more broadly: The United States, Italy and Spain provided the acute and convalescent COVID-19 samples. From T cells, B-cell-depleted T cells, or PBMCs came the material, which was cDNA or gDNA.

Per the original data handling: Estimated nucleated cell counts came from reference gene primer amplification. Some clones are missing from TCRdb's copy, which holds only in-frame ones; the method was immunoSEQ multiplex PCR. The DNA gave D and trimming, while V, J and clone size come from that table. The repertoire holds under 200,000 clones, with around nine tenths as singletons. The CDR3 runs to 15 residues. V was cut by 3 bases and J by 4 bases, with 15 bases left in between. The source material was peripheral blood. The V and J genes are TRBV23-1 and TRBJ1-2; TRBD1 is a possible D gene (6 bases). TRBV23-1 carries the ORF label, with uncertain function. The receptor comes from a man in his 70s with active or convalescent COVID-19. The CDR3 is CASSHNPTGVYGYTF. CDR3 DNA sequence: TGCGCCAGCAGTCATAACCCGACAGGAGTCTATGGCTACACCTTC.